Presented here are 16 T cell receptor beta chains from one specimen sequenced in a study of CD4 T cells in relation to SARS-CoV-2 and coronaviruses. Profiled with immunoSEQ multiplex PCR; TCRdb holds only in-frame clones, not every one. The table includes 20,000 to 25,000 clones, less than 85% detected once. Their specific antigens are unknown. Before the COVID-19 pandemic, during about 2011-2019, CD4+ T cells were taken from unexposed donors. The cells were cultured for around ten days before CD4+ T cells were isolated. The sample was CD4+ T cells from PBMCs, cultured in vitro. These receptors all stem from a human donor in good health.

This clone was picked up one time. The CDR3 here is CASSLWSGTRTDTQYF. CDR3 sequence (DNA): TGTGCCAGCAGTTTATGGAGCGGGACTCGCACAGATACGCAGTATTTT. V gene TRBV27 combines with J gene TRBJ2-3; 7 bases match TRBD2. Germline V CDR1 and CDR2: MNHEY, SMNVEV (reference sequence). After removal of 1 base from V and 1 base from J, the junction contained 5 bases not matched to a gene. The CDR3 totals 16 residues.

The chain uses TRBV9 and TRBJ2-2; weak D call: TRBD1 (5 bases). Germline assignment: CDR1 SGDLS and CDR2 YYNGEE. V lost 5 bases, J lost 6 bases, and 11 bases lay in between. The CDR3 loop spans 13 amino acids. The chain's CDR3 is CASSAQVPGELFF. The CDR3 DNA follows: TGTGCCAGCAGTGCACAGGTACCCGGGGAGCTGTTTTTT. The whole variable domain, filled in from reference TRBV9 and TRBJ2-2, reads DSGVTQTPKHLITATGQRVTLRCSPRSGDLSVYWYQQSLDQGLQFLIQYYNGEERAKGNILERFSAQQFPDLHSELNLSSLELGDSALYFCASSAQVPGELFFGEGSRLTVL.

V gene TRBV27 combines with J gene TRBJ2-7; TRBD1 matches 7 bases. J lost 2 bases, V lost 6 bases, and 7 bases had no gene match. CDR1 is MNHEY, CDR2 SMNVEV, per germline (reference sequence). The CDR3 contains 14 residues. The CDR3 bases are TGTGCCAGCAGGTCCCGGGACAGTCCCTACGAGCAGTACTTC. Translating gives CASRSRDSPYEQYF.

The chain links TRBV28 to TRBJ2-5; 8 bases are shared with TRBD2. The CDR3 runs to 15 residues. The trim removed 6 bases at V and 2 bases at J, leaving 8 bases unmatched. Germline V gives CDR1 MDHEN, CDR2 SYDVKM. CDR3 loop: CASRLREGQQETQYF. As DNA, the CDR3 is TGTGCCAGCAGACTCCGGGAGGGGCAACAAGAGACCCAGTACTTC.

The table lists this clone with a few counts. This chain joins TRBV19 and TRBJ2-6; D gene unclear. This CDR3 contains 14 residues. The germline V gene has CDR1 LNHDA and CDR2 SQIVND (reference sequence). The V end lost 9 bases, the J end lost 4 bases, and 13 bases lay between the germline ends. CDR3 sequence reads: CASRWAAGANVLTF. Here the CDR3 DNA reads TGTGCCAGCCGTTGGGCGGCAGGGGCCAACGTCCTGACTTTC.

This clone has more than one count but fewer than ten. The V call is TRBV6-5, the J call TRBJ1-1, with D possibly being TRBD1 (6 bases). CDR1 is MNHEY, CDR2 SVGAGI, per germline. The CDR3 runs to 14 residues. Trimming removed 6 bases at V and 3 bases at J, with 14 bases between. CDR3 sequence (DNA): TGTGCCAGCAGGGGTACGGGGGCTGACACTGAAGCTTTCTTT. Its translation: CASRGTGADTEAFF.

The gene calls are TRBV12-1 and TRBJ2-3; the DNA was not used to check the table's D call, TRBD2. TRBV12-1 is tagged as a pseudogene. The CDR3 has 17 residues. The CDR3 loop reads CASSFDGTSGKPDTQYF. The DNA for the CDR3 is TGTGCCAGCAGCTTTGATGGGACTAGCGGGAAACCAGATACGCAGTATTTT.

This chain joins TRBV6-2 or TRBV6-3 and TRBJ1-1; D perhaps matches TRBD1 (6 bases). Germline V gene data show CDR1 as MNHEY and CDR2 as SVGEGT. Between the trimmed V and J ends, which lost 2 bases and 0 bases, there was a span of 7 bases. The CDR3 is 14 amino acids. This CDR3 reads CASSYGTLNTEAFF. CDR3 sequence (DNA): TGTGCCAGCAGTTACGGGACACTGAACACTGAAGCTTTCTTT.

This chain connects TRBV3-1 (or the pseudogene TRBV3-2) to TRBJ2-7; D not resolved. The germline V and J ends were trimmed by 3 bases and 0 bases, with 3 bases remaining between them. This CDR3 has 12 residues. The V gene's germline CDR1 is LGHDT and CDR2 YNNKEL (reference sequence). CDR3 DNA sequence: TGTGCCAGCAGCCACTTCTCCTACGAGCAGTACTTC. Protein sequence: CASSHFSYEQYF.

This sequence joins TRBV5-1 and TRBJ1-1; TRBD1 matches 7 bases. This CDR3 has 13 amino acids. With 0 bases clipped from V and 8 bases from J, the junction kept 4 bases outside the gene matches. CDR1 is SGHRS and CDR2 is YFSETQ in the germline V gene. CDR3 DNA: TGCGCCAGCAGCTTGGAGCCGGGACAGGAAGCTTTCTTT. Translating gives CASSLEPGQEAFF. Combining the CDR3 with reference TRBV5-1 and TRBJ1-1 gives the whole variable domain KAGVTQTPRYLIKTRGQQVTLSCSPISGHRSVSWYQQTPGQGLQFLFEYFSETQRNKGNFPGRFSGRQFSNSRSEMNVSTLELGDSALYLCASSLEPGQEAFFGQGTRLTVV.

The chain uses TRBV5-1 and TRBJ2-1, with no clear D. The CDR3 is made up of 17 amino acids. V was cut by 1 base and J by 7 bases, with 21 bases left in between. Germline V CDR1 and CDR2: SGHRS, YFSETQ. The CDR3 nucleotides read TGCGCCAGCAGCTTGTTGTCTCCCACGGTGGTACAAAATGAGCAGTTCTTC. Its protein product is CASSLLSPTVVQNEQFF.

The V call is TRBV6-5, the J call TRBJ2-7, with D tentatively TRBD2 (5 bases). Germline V gives CDR1 MNHEY, CDR2 SVGAGI. V was shortened by 11 bases and J by 3 bases, with 20 bases between the two germline ends. CDR3 size: 14 residues. This chain's CDR3 is CALRSAGINYEQYF. Written as DNA, the CDR3 is TGTGCCCTCAGATCGGCGGGTATAAACTACGAGCAGTACTTC.

The rearrangement links TRBV5-5 to TRBJ1-4; no clear D. V lost 6 bases, J lost 3 bases, and 12 bases lay in between. Germline CDR1 and CDR2: SGHKS and YYEKEE (reference sequence). CDR3 length equals 14 residues. CDR3 nucleotides: TGTGCCAGCACCCCGGGGAGGGCTAATGAAAAACTGTTTTTT. This sequence encodes CASTPGRANEKLFF.

This clone has more than one count but fewer than ten. The genes are TRBV12-5 and TRBJ1-5; D is unclear. Trimming cost V 3 bases and J 4 bases, with 4 bases left between them. This CDR3 has 12 amino acids. Germline CDR1 LGHNT, CDR2 FRNRAP. The CDR3 DNA reads as TGTGCTAGTGGTTTACATAATCAGCCCCAGCATTTT. It is translated as CASGLHNQPQHF. Filled out from reference TRBV12-5 and TRBJ1-5, the complete variable domain reads DARVTQTPRHKVTEMGQEVTMRCQPILGHNTVFWYRQTMMQGLELLAYFRNRAPLDDSGMPKDRFSAEMPDATLATLKIQPSEPRDSAVYFCASGLHNQPQHFGDGTRLSIL.

CDR3 sequence reads: CASSWGGTEDEKLFF. The CDR3 nucleotides are TGTGCCAGCAGTTGGGGAGGGACAGAAGATGAAAAACTGTTTTTT. The chain recombines TRBV6-6 with TRBJ1-4; the match to TRBD1 covers 7 bases. Germline CDR1 MNHNY, CDR2 SVGAGI (reference sequence). V shed 4 bases, J shed 6 bases, and the junction held 8 bases outside the gene matches. This CDR3 has 15 amino acids.

The J gene is TRBJ2-7, the V gene TRBV10-2; a weak D match, TRBD2 (6 bases). V lost 4 bases, J lost 2 bases, and 9 bases lay in between. Germline assignment: CDR1 WSHSY and CDR2 SAAADI. This CDR3 is 13 amino acids long. The CDR3 DNA reads as TGCGCCAGCAGTGTCGGGAGTACCTACGAGCAGTACTTC. It encodes CASSVGSTYEQYF.